The TCR beta chain under discussion was sequenced for a study of T-cell memory formation after mild COVID-19. For the study at large: Largely donor-specific sequence clusters came from a couple of donors. General study results and limits: Contracting clones from day 15 to 85 showed balanced CD4/CD8; later expanders favored CD4+. Researchers report contracting CD4+ clones mostly in CM and EM, with CD8+ clones in EMRA.

As to this clonotype: Its specificity is unknown.

TCRdb re-analysed the 5' RACE reads in MiXCR, keeping a single row per CDR3 protein. Here the sample spans a few hundred thousand distinct CDR3 sequences, about 16% being singletons. The clonotype comes from a man aged 18 to 30 who had mild COVID-19 (a few samples of this study predate the infection). Cell type and time point are not known. Sequencing was performed on PBMCs or a T cell subset sorted from them (not recorded which).

In nucleotides, the CDR3 is TGTGCCAGCAGGGGACTAGCGGGGGCCTCAGGGAATGAGCAGTTCTTC. Its protein product is CASRGLAGASGNEQFF. This rearrangement joins TRBV6-5 to TRBJ2-1; TRBD2 matches 14 bases. The CDR3 contains 16 residues. Germline CDR1 and CDR2: MNHEY and SVGAGI. J lost 7 bases, V lost 6 bases, and 8 bases had no gene match.